These 18 T cell receptor beta chains were all obtained from the same sample, sequenced in a study of CD8+ T cells in alopecia areata. Following extraction, RNA underwent reverse transcription to cDNA, which served as the sequencing template. Assay: immunoSEQ multiplex PCR; the TCRdb copy retains only in-frame clones and omits some. This sample has about 100,000 clones, with around 60% found just once. The treatment denotes: oral pan-JAK inhibitor, 5-10 mg twice daily. Material: CD8+ T cells sorted from blood, obtained at approximately week 60, from a patient treated with tofacitinib. The source of these receptors is a human donor with alopecia areata.

This clone was seen only a few times. The V and J genes are TRBV29-1 and TRBJ1-2; 8 bases line up with TRBD1. The CDR3 covers 13 residues. The J segment lost 7 bases and the V segment lost 5 bases, leaving 9 bases of the junction unmatched. Germline V gene sequence: CDR1 SQVTM, CDR2 ANQGSEA. The CDR3 DNA reads TGCAGCGTTATCACCGGACAGGGAGTTGGCTACACCTTC. Translating gives CSVITGQGVGYTF.

J is TRBJ1-5 and V is TRBV6-5; D is uncertain. The CDR3 extends over 13 amino acids. V lost 2 bases and J lost 7, with 9 bases in between. Germline V gene sequence: CDR1 MNHEY, CDR2 SVGAGI. The CDR3 protein is CASSYTGGQPQHF. The CDR3, as DNA: TGTGCCAGCAGTTACACGGGAGGCCAGCCCCAGCATTTT.

CDR3 nucleotides: TGCAGCGTTGAACCTCTAGATACTAATGAAAAACTGTTTTTT. Translation gives CSVEPLDTNEKLFF. The rearrangement joins TRBV29-1 to TRBJ1-4; no clear D gene. In germline, CDR1 is SQVTM, CDR2 ANQGSEA. With 2 bases removed from V and 2 bases from J, the gap between germline ends came to 9 bases. The CDR3 covers 14 residues.

This clone was recorded only once. The chain couples TRBV13 to TRBJ2-7; possible D gene TRBD2, 5 bases. CDR3 length: 13 residues. Per the germline V gene, CDR1 is PRHDT and CDR2 is FYEKMQ (reference sequence). Trimming removed 2 bases at V and 3 bases at J, with 8 bases between. The CDR3 DNA is TGTGCCAGCAGCTTATCGGCGGGCTACGAGCAGTACTTC. Translated, it gives CASSLSAGYEQYF.

V is TRBV20-1 and J is TRBJ2-5; D unclear. Between the trimmed V and J ends, which lost 6 bases and 5 bases, there was a span of 7 bases. The CDR3 loop spans 10 amino acids. Germline loops: CDR1 DFQATT, CDR2 SNEGSKA (reference sequence). The CDR3 region has the DNA TGCAGTGCGGCCGGCGAGACCCAGTACTTC. It is translated as CSAAGETQYF.

This clone showed up just once. The V gene is TRBV2, the J gene TRBJ1-1, with D possibly matching TRBD1 (6 bases). The CDR3 extends over 15 amino acids. The V end was cut by 6 bases, the J end by 0 bases, with 14 bases between. CDR1 is SNHLY and CDR2 is FYNNEI in the germline V gene. The DNA of the CDR3 is TGTGCCAGCAGCCCCCCACAGGGAATGAACACTGAAGCTTTCTTT. This encodes CASSPPQGMNTEAFF.

This clone was observed many times. The chain links TRBV7-6 to TRBJ2-1; D may be TRBD1 or TRBD2 (6 bases each). The V gene's germline CDR1 is SGHVS and CDR2 FNYEAQ. Trimming shortened V by 6 bases and J by 7 bases, and 16 bases separated the two germline ends. This CDR3 has 14 amino acids. The CDR3 DNA follows: TGTGCCAGCAGGGAGGGGGGACTCATGAATGAGCAGTTCTTC. Translating it yields CASREGGLMNEQFF.

The chain is built from TRBV30 and TRBJ1-6; D ambiguous. CDR1 GTSNPN and CDR2 SVGIG come from the germline V gene (reference sequence). Trimming took 4 bases from V and 0 from J, leaving 10 bases between them. This CDR3 spans 15 amino acids. The CDR3 nucleotides read TGTGCCTGGACCCAGAGGAGCTCCTATAATTCACCCCTCCACTTT. Protein product: CAWTQRSSYNSPLHF.

The rearrangement uses TRBV27 and TRBJ1-4, with D tentatively TRBD1 (5 bases). This CDR3 is 14 amino acids long. The V gene lost 4 bases and the J gene lost 4 bases, with 10 bases spanning the gap. Germline lookup yields CDR1 MNHEY and CDR2 SMNVEV (reference sequence). CDR3 sequence: CASSSRGDNEKLFF. The CDR3 DNA is TGTGCCAGCAGTTCCCGGGGGGATAATGAAAAACTGTTTTTT.

The chain recombines TRBV9 with TRBJ1-5; 7 positions agree with TRBD1. CDR1 is SGDLS and CDR2 is YYNGEE in the germline V gene. Trimming removed 4 bases from V and 5 bases from J; junction bases left unmatched: 6. The CDR3 covers 14 residues. The CDR3 loop reads CASSSGDRHQPQHF. The CDR3 DNA is TGTGCCAGCAGCTCTGGGGACAGACATCAGCCCCAGCATTTT. Full variable domain (remainder filled in from reference TRBV9 and TRBJ1-5): DSGVTQTPKHLITATGQRVTLRCSPRSGDLSVYWYQQSLDQGLQFLIQYYNGEERAKGNILERFSAQQFPDLHSELNLSSLELGDSALYFCASSSGDRHQPQHFGDGTRLSIL.

The chain links TRBV13 to TRBJ1-1, with D maybe TRBD1 (5 bases). CDR3 size: 13 residues. Germline CDR1 PRHDT, CDR2 FYEKMQ (reference sequence). Trimming removed 3 bases at V and 2 bases at J, with 7 bases between. CDR3 protein: CASSLGPNTEAFF. The CDR3 DNA sequence: TGTGCCAGCAGCTTGGGACCAAACACTGAAGCTTTCTTT.

The J gene is TRBJ1-5, the V gene TRBV29-1; 7 nucleotides match TRBD1. Germline V gives CDR1 SQVTM, CDR2 ANQGSEA. This CDR3 has 12 amino acids. J was trimmed by 4 bases and V by 5 bases; bases with no gene match: 2. The CDR3 region has the DNA TGCAGCGTTCAGGGGGGGAATCAGCCCCAGCATTTT. Translation: CSVQGGNQPQHF.

The chain couples TRBV27 to TRBJ2-2, with 8 bases that match TRBD2. V lost 3 bases and J lost 3; bases outside the gene matches: 3. Germline V gives CDR1 MNHEY, CDR2 SMNVEV (reference sequence). The CDR3 is 15 amino acids. DNA for the CDR3: TGTGCCAGCAGTTTCGGGGGGGCCGACACCGGGGAGCTGTTTTTT. Translation gives CASSFGGADTGELFF.

As to this clone: The junction shows a germline mismatch at one end, possibly a read error. The chain carries TRBV9 and TRBJ2-6, with 7 bases identical to TRBD1. This CDR3 has 15 amino acids. Germline V CDR1 and CDR2: SGDLS, YYNGEE. The CDR3 DNA reads as TGTGCCAGCAACGTAGGGGGCGGTGGGGCCAACGTCCTGACTTTC. This gives the protein CASNVGGGGANVLTF.

The chain recombines TRBV11-2 with TRBJ2-7, with D possibly matching TRBD1 (6 bases). CDR3 length equals 15 residues. V gave up 5 bases and J gave up 3 bases, with 17 bases separating them. Per germline, CDR1 SGHAT and CDR2 FQNNGV. CDR3 protein: CASSPSRTGYYEQYF. Here the CDR3 DNA reads TGTGCCAGCAGCCCGTCCAGAACAGGGTACTACGAGCAGTACTTC.

This sequence joins TRBV13 and TRBJ1-6; D is uncertain. This CDR3 is 13 amino acids long. Trimming removed 0 bases at V and 8 bases at J, with 5 bases between. The V gene's germline CDR1 is PRHDT and CDR2 FYEKMQ (reference sequence). CDR3 amino acids: CASSLGTDSPLHF. The CDR3 DNA is TGTGCCAGCAGCTTAGGGACGGATTCACCCCTCCACTTT. The variable domain in full, with the rest retrieved from reference TRBV13 and TRBJ1-6, is AAGVIQSPRHLIKEKRETATLKCYPIPRHDTVYWYQQGPGQDPQFLISFYEKMQSDKGSIPDRFSAQQFSDYHSELNMSSLELGDSALYFCASSLGTDSPLHFGNGTRLTVT.

The chain employs TRBV5-1 and TRBJ2-3; the D call may be TRBD1 or TRBD2 (6 bases each). This CDR3 is 17 amino acids long. V was trimmed by 3 bases and J by 0 bases, leaving 17 bases between them. Germline assignment: CDR1 SGHRS and CDR2 YFSETQ. The chain's CDR3 is CASSWGPPGDSTDTQYF. Here the CDR3 DNA reads TGCGCCAGCAGCTGGGGGCCACCGGGGGATAGCACAGATACGCAGTATTTT.

This sequence joins TRBV27 and TRBJ2-5, with a tentative D call TRBD2 (5 bases). There are 13 residues in the CDR3. Trimming left V 3 bases short and J 2 bases short, with 7 bases between. Germline lookup yields CDR1 MNHEY and CDR2 SMNVEV (reference sequence). The CDR3 is CASSFGGQETQYF. The CDR3 nucleotides are TGTGCCAGCAGTTTTGGAGGTCAAGAGACCCAGTACTTC.